This is a list of T cell receptor beta chains from one sample in a study of T cells in Graves' hyperthyroidism and ophthalmopathy. TCRdb reprocessed the multiplex PCR reads via MiXCR and lists one record per CDR3 protein. This sample has hundreds of thousands of distinct CDR3 sequences; roughly 13% occur once, and the top ten carry 9.2%. Material for sequencing was blood. All receptors come from a woman between 18 and 30 years old with Graves' hyperthyroidism. Both conserved end residues are part of each CDR3. Fields, in order: J gene, V gene, clone size, D gene, CDR3 protein, CDR3 DNA. A D gene is named only where the DNA matches it firmly. A row's size may be missing; if present it is once, few, many or a size class.

J: TRBJ2-1
V: TRBV29-1
size: many
D: TRBD2
CDR3: CSVAGTGYRTSGMNEQFF
DNA: TGCAGCGTCGCCGGGACAGGGTATAGGACTAGCGGGATGAATGAGCAGTTCTTC

J: TRBJ1-6
V: TRBV5-1
size: many
D: TRBD1
CDR3: CASSSRGGGDSPLHF
DNA: TGCGCCAGCAGCTCCCGGGGAGGGGGCGATTCACCCCTCCACTTT

J: TRBJ1-2
V: TRBV4-3
size: few
D: NA
CDR3: CASSPNRFLTYGYTF
DNA: TGCGCCAGCAGTCCTAACAGGTTCCTTACCTATGGCTACACCTTC

J: TRBJ1-5
V: TRBV5-5
size: few
D: NA
CDR3: CASTLGGSGNQPQHF
DNA: TGTGCCAGCACCCTTGGGGGTTCCGGCAATCAGCCCCAGCATTTT

J: TRBJ2-2
V: TRBV9
size: few
D: NA
CDR3: CASSSEIELGTGELFF
DNA: TGTGCCAGCAGCTCCGAAATCGAGTTGGGGACCGGGGAGCTGTTTTTT

J: TRBJ1-2
V: TRBV20-1
size: NA
D: NA
CDR3: CSARVGARGYGYTF
DNA: TGCAGTGCTAGAGTAGGGGCGCGGGGCTATGGCTACACCTTC

J: TRBJ2-2
V: TRBV20-1
size: many
D: NA
CDR3: CSAPVGGRNTGELFF
DNA: TGCAGTGCTCCTGTAGGGGGAAGGAACACCGGGGAGCTGTTTTTT

J: TRBJ2-7
V: TRBV29-1
size: many
D: TRBD1
CDR3: CSVAERGRGYEQYF
DNA: TGCAGCGTTGCCGAAAGGGGGCGAGGTTACGAGCAGTACTTC

J: TRBJ2-7
V: TRBV10-3
size: many
D: NA
CDR3: CATPRLLTAYEQYF
DNA: TGTGCCACTCCTAGACTATTAACAGCTTACGAGCAGTACTTC

J: TRBJ2-5
V: TRBV5-1
size: few
D: NA
CDR3: CASSLPQGPEETQYF
DNA: TGCGCCAGCAGCTTGCCCCAGGGGCCCGAAGAGACCCAGTACTTC

J: TRBJ2-2
V: TRBV20-1
size: many
D: TRBD1
CDR3: CSAEASPGQGFGKTGELFF
DNA: TGCAGTGCTGAGGCGTCACCGGGACAGGGGTTCGGAAAAACCGGGGAGCTGTTTTTT

J: TRBJ2-6
V: TRBV7-9
size: NA
D: NA
CDR3: CASSQQHSGANVLTF
DNA: TGTGCCAGCAGCCAACAGCACTCTGGGGCCAACGTCCTGACTTTC

J: TRBJ1-5
V: TRBV12-3/TRBV12-4
size: many
D: TRBD1
CDR3: CASSLEQGAGQPQHF
DNA: TGTGCCAGCAGTTTAGAACAGGGGGCAGGACAGCCCCAGCATTTT

J: TRBJ2-1
V: TRBV10-3
size: many
D: NA
CDR3: CAISGAVAVSSYNEQFF
DNA: TGTGCCATCAGTGGGGCCGTAGCGGTTAGCTCCTACAATGAGCAGTTCTTC

J: TRBJ2-2
V: TRBV9
size: few
D: TRBD1
CDR3: CASSVGHRDRGTGELFF
DNA: TGTGCCAGCAGCGTAGGGCACCGGGACAGGGGGACCGGGGAGCTGTTTTTT

J: TRBJ1-1
V: TRBV15
size: NA
D: NA
CDR3: CATSRGGTNTEAFF
DNA: TGTGCCACCAGCAGAGGAGGGACGAACACTGAAGCTTTCTTT

J: TRBJ2-7
V: TRBV7-2
size: NA
D: TRBD2
CDR3: CASSLTAGAYEQYF
DNA: TGTGCCAGCAGCTTAACAGCGGGAGCCTACGAGCAGTACTTC

J: TRBJ2-7
V: TRBV4-2
size: NA
D: NA
CDR3: CASSQGGFSYEQYF
DNA: TGTGCCAGCAGCCAAGGGGGTTTCTCCTACGAGCAGTACTTC

J: TRBJ2-7
V: TRBV7-3
size: NA
D: NA
CDR3: CASSSGSFYGQYF
DNA: TGTGCCAGCAGCTCGGGCAGCTTCTACGGGCAGTACTTC

J: TRBJ2-3
V: TRBV7-9
size: many
D: NA
CDR3: CASSLAGSALGTQYF
DNA: TGTGCCAGCAGCTTAGCTGGGTCGGCCCTGGGGACGCAGTATTTT

J: TRBJ2-7
V: TRBV27
size: many
D: TRBD1
CDR3: CASSLSGTGNSYEQYF
DNA: TGTGCCAGCAGTTTATCGGGGACAGGGAACTCCTACGAGCAGTACTTC

J: TRBJ2-1
V: TRBV29-1
size: NA
D: NA
CDR3: CSVEGRGQYNEQFF
DNA: TGCAGCGTTGAAGGGCGGGGACAGTACAATGAGCAGTTCTTC